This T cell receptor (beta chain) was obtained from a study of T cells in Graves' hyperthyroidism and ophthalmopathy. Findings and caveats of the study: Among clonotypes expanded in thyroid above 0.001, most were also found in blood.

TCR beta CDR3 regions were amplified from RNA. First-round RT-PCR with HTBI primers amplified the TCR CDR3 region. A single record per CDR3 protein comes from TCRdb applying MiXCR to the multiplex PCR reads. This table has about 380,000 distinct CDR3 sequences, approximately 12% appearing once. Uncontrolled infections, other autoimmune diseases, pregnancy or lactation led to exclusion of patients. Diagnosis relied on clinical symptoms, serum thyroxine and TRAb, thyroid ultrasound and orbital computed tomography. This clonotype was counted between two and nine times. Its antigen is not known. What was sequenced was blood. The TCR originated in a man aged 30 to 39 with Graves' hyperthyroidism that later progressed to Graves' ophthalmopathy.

The CDR3 DNA reads TGTGCCAGCTCACGCAGTCAGGGGGAATTGAACACTGAAGCTTTCTTT. This sequence encodes CASSRSQGELNTEAFF. The chain is built from TRBV18 and TRBJ1-1; 7 bases are a match to TRBD1. Looked up from germline, CDR1 is KGHSH and CDR2 is LQKENI. The CDR3 has 16 residues. Trimming cost V 4 bases and J 0 bases; bases outside gene matches: 8.